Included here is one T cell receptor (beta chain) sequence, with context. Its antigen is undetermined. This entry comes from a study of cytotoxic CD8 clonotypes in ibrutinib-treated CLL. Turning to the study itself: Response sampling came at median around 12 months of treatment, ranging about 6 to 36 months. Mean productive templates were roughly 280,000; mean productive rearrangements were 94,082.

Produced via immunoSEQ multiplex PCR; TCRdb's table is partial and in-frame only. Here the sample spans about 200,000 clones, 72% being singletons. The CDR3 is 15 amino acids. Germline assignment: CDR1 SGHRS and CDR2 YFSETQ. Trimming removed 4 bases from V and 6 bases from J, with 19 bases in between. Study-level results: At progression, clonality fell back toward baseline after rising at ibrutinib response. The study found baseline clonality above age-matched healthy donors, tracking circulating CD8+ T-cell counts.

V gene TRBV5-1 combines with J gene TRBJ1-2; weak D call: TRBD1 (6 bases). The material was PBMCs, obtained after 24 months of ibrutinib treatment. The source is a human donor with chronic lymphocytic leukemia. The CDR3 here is CASSTSQGFRDGYTF. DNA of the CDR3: TGCGCCAGCAGCACCTCTCAGGGGTTCCGCGATGGCTACACCTTC.